This TCR beta chain was sequenced in a study of T cell repertoires in cytomegalovirus infection. V lost 1 base and J lost 2, with 11 bases in between. The germline V gene has CDR1 SGHVS and CDR2 FNYEAQ. The CDR3 extends over 15 amino acids. This clonotype was counted a few times. One entry per CDR3 protein, called by TCRdb with MiXCR from the reads. Of 150,000 to 200,000 distinct CDR3 sequences detected, 15% to 20% appear once; the ten largest clones hold roughly a quarter. V gene TRBV7-6 combines with J gene TRBJ1-1; D not certain. Material for sequencing was CD8+ T cells from PBMCs. The sequence came from a human donor in good health (CMV status not recorded). Some clones in this sample may be carry-over from other donors' samples. The CDR3 loop reads CASSLGEGINTEAFF. In nucleotides, the CDR3 is TGTGCCAGCAGCTTAGGTGAGGGAATCAACACTGAAGCTTTCTTT.